This T cell receptor (beta chain) was sequenced in a study of blood T cell repertoires in COVID-19 (dated by TCRdb to 2018 to 2020). Broadly, across the study: The collaborator samples originated in the United States, Italy and Spain and spanned the acute and convalescent phases of COVID-19. The sample metadata nearly always contained a de-identified subject ID, COVID-19 status, age in years and sex. Where available, HLA class I and class II types were taken from metadata supplied by the sample provider and were not determined by assay-based typing. The material from the prospective study consisted of cDNA or gDNA derived from T cells, B-cell-depleted T cells, or PBMCs. Deeply sampled blood TCRbeta repertoires from subjects exposed to, actively infected with, or recovered from COVID-19 were included in the dataset. Samples came from the ongoing ImmuneRACE study (first 160 participants) plus 1,254 subjects from 6 global collaborators. The repertoires were released in a freely available public database meant as a resource for research on the immune response to SARS-CoV-2.

A note on this clone: What antigen it recognizes has not been identified. The record has no base qualities; no much larger clone is one base away.

The CDR3, cysteine through phenylalanine, is 15 amino acids long. Of the read, only the CDR3 DNA is kept; its 45 bases are in frame from base 1. V is cut back by 10 bases and J by 1 base, with 10 bases in the junction unmatched. CDR1 is given as MRHNA and CDR2 as SNTAGT, both from the germline V gene. Each collaborating institution followed its own protocols to collect whole blood in K2EDTA tubes. For TCRbeta analysis, collaborator samples were shipped as frozen whole blood, as isolated PBMCs, or as DNA extracted from either sample type. The immunoSEQ Assay, a bias-controlled multiplex PCR, was used to amplify TCRbeta CDR3 regions from genomic DNA. The study's own analysis went as follows. The number of nucleated cells in each sample was estimated from the amplification of reference gene primers within the assay. Sequence reads were collapsed and filtered to measure the absolute abundance of every unique TCRbeta CDR3 rearrangement. Productive Simpson clonality was computed per sample as the square root of Simpson's diversity index over productive rearrangements. Imported from immuneACCESS, the table was reduced by TCRdb to in-frame sequences with V and J called. These copies leave out some clones; in studies compared against another copy, an unresolved V gene accounts for under half, and the cause of the remainder is not known. The D gene and trimming were derived from the DNA, and the V and J assignments and clone size from that table. Within this sample are roughly 150,000 clones, with 80% to 90% of them counted one time only. The ten most abundant clones make up 5.5% to 8% of the sample.

Results and caveats for the whole study, not just this receptor: The amount of clinical and demographic metadata varied by source and participant and was provided uncurated.

The specimen was peripheral blood. The chain uses TRBV6-4 and TRBJ2-3; 8 central nucleotides agree with TRBD1. This sequence was found in a woman aged 50 to 60 in a cohort sampled during active or convalescent COVID-19. The nucleotides read TGTGCCACCTCGATCCAGACAGGGGGCACAGATACGCAGTATTTT. This is translated as CATSIQTGGTDTQYF.